These 10 T cell receptor beta chains originate from one sample sequenced in a study of T cells after yellow fever vaccination. Each CDR3 protein gets one entry after TCRdb re-called the 5' RACE reads with MiXCR. The sample records about 550,000 distinct CDR3 sequences, roughly a fifth being singletons. The sequences come from PBMCs, collected 15 days after the yellow fever booster vaccination. These receptor sequences come from a man aged 25-45 years who received the YFV17D yellow fever vaccine.

The table lists this clonotype with a few counts. The chain links TRBV7-9 to TRBJ2-7, with TRBD2 matching 8 bases. The germline gives CDR1 SEHNR, CDR2 FQNEAQ (reference sequence). The CDR3 loop spans 16 amino acids. V shed 0 bases, J shed 1 base, and the junction held 5 bases outside the gene matches. The CDR3 nucleotides read TGTGCCAGCAGCTTAGCGCTTACTAGCGGATCCTACGAGCAGTACTTC. Translation gives CASSLALTSGSYEQYF.

The table lists this clonotype with a few counts. This rearrangement joins TRBV20-1 to TRBJ2-3, with a tentative D call TRBD2 (7 bases). Germline-derived CDR1 and CDR2 are DFQATT and SNEGSKA (reference sequence). This CDR3 spans 13 amino acids. CDR3 loop: CSVISGTTDTQYF. In DNA form, the CDR3 reads TGCAGCGTTATCAGCGGGACAACAGATACGCAGTATTTT.

Only a few counts were recorded for this clonotype. The chain has TRBV6-5 and TRBJ2-1; D tentatively reads TRBD1 or TRBD2 (5 bases each). V was cut by 0 bases and J by 7 bases, with 10 bases left in between. The CDR3 extends over 14 amino acids. CDR1 is MNHEY and CDR2 is SVGAGI in the germline V gene. The CDR3: CASSYSGERNEQFF. CDR3 nucleotides: TGTGCCAGCAGTTACTCGGGGGAGCGGAATGAGCAGTTCTTC.

This clonotype has more than one count but fewer than ten. The chain carries TRBV18 and TRBJ2-5, with a tentative D call TRBD2 (5 bases). CDR1 and CDR2 (germline): KGHSH, LQKENI. V was clipped by 0 bases and J by 1 base, with 9 bases between them. This CDR3 spans 15 amino acids. CDR3 protein: CASSPPMGSQETQYF. Here the CDR3 DNA reads TGTGCCAGCTCACCACCGATGGGGAGCCAAGAGACCCAGTACTTC.

This clonotype was counted a few times. The V call is TRBV6-2 or TRBV6-3, the J call TRBJ2-7; D perhaps matches TRBD2 (5 bases). V gave up 11 bases and J gave up 2 bases, with 19 bases separating them. The CDR3 has 14 amino acids. Per germline, CDR1 MNHEY and CDR2 SVGEGT. The CDR3 spells CACTALGVTYEQYF. For the CDR3, the DNA is TGTGCCTGCACAGCTCTCGGGGTAACCTACGAGCAGTACTTC.

The V call is TRBV12-3 or TRBV12-4, the J call TRBJ1-3; no definite D call. V was trimmed by 3 bases and J by 0 bases, leaving 15 bases between them. The CDR3 extends over 17 amino acids. The CDR3 here is CASSFLLPQPSGNTIYF. CDR3 DNA sequence: TGTGCCAGCAGTTTTTTGTTGCCCCAACCCTCTGGAAACACCATATATTTT.

This clonotype was counted between two and nine times. The rearrangement uses TRBV10-2 and TRBJ2-3; D is unresolved. The CDR3 runs 13 residues. V was clipped by 2 bases and J by 6 bases, with 9 bases between them. Germline V gene lookup returns CDR1 WSHSY and CDR2 SAAADI. DNA of the CDR3: TGCGCCAGCAGTGAGCGCTACCGGGATACGCAGTATTTT. This sequence encodes CASSERYRDTQYF.

The table lists this clonotype with a few counts. The gene calls are TRBV5-6 and TRBJ2-3; a possible D gene is TRBD2 (6 bases). CDR1 and CDR2 from the germline V gene are SGHDT and YYEEEE. V was shortened by 3 bases and J by 1 base, with 12 bases between the two germline ends. This CDR3 region has 15 residues. The CDR3 DNA reads TGTGCCAGCAGCTATCAAGCGGGTCGCACAGATACGCAGTATTTT. This gives the protein CASSYQAGRTDTQYF.

Ten or more counts support this clonotype. The rearrangement joins TRBV29-1 to TRBJ1-4; D is unclear. Trimming stripped 4 bases from V and 6 bases from J, with 21 bases between. Germline V gives CDR1 SQVTM, CDR2 ANQGSEA. CDR3 length equals 16 residues. The CDR3 coding sequence is TGCAGCGTTGTGGGGATTACGGGAAACCTCTATGAAAAACTGTTTTTT. Amino acids: CSVVGITGNLYEKLFF.

This rearrangement joins TRBV20-1 to TRBJ2-4; 10 bases map to TRBD1. CDR3 length: 13 amino acids. V was clipped by 4 bases and J by 10 bases; unmatched bases: 7. The germline gives CDR1 DFQATT, CDR2 SNEGSKA (reference sequence). CDR3 amino acids: CSANPSGQGIQYF. CDR3 nucleotide sequence: TGCAGTGCTAACCCGTCGGGACAGGGGATTCAGTACTTC.